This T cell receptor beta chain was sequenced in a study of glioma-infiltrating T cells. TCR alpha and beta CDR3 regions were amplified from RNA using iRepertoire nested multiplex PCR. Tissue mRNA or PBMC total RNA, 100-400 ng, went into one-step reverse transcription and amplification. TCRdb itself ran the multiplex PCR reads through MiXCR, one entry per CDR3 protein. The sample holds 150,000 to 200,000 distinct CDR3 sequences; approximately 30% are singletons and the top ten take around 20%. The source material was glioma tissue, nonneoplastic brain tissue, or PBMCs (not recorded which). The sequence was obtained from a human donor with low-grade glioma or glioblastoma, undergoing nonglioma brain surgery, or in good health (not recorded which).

The CDR3 loop is CASSLAGGPYEQFF. CDR3 in DNA: TGTGCCAGCAGCTTGGCGGGAGGACCCTATGAGCAGTTCTTC. The chain has TRBV7-2 and TRBJ2-1, with 8 bases identical to TRBD2. The V segment lost 3 bases and the J segment 8 bases; nucleotides outside the gene matches: 6. This CDR3 is 14 amino acids long. The V gene's germline CDR1 is SGHTA and CDR2 FQGNSA.